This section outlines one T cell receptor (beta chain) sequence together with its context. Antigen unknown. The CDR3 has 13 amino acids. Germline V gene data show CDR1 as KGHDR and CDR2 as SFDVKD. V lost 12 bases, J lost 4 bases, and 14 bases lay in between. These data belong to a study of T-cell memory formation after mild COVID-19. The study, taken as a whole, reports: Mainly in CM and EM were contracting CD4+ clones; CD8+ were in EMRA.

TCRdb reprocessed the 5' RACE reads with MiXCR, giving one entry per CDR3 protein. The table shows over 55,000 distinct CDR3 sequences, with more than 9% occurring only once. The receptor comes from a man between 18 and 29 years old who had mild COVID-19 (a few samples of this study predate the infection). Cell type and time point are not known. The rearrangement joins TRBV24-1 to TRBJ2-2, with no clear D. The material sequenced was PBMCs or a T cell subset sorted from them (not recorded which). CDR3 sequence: CAVQPRSTGELFF. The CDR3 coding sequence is TGTGCCGTTCAGCCCAGGTCCACCGGGGAGCTGTTTTTT.